This T cell receptor beta chain was obtained from a study of blood T cell repertoires in COVID-19. Overall study: Samples came from the United States, Italy and Spain, spanning acute and convalescent COVID-19.

Trimming removed 0 bases from V and 7 bases from J, with 25 bases in between. The CDR3 consists of 18 residues. The germline gives CDR1 SGDLS, CDR2 YYNGEE. Original processing notes: By means of reference gene primer amplification, nucleated cell counts were estimated. Some clones are missing from TCRdb's copy, which holds only in-frame ones; the method was immunoSEQ multiplex PCR. V and J calls plus clone size are reproduced from that table; the DNA served to infer D and trimming. The sample contains 55,000 to 70,000 clones, roughly 91% of which appear only once. This study enrolled people aged 18 to 89 from approximately 25 US geographic areas.

This chain links TRBV9 with TRBJ1-2; no definite D call. Sequenced: PBMCs or T cells enriched from blood (not recorded which). The sequence derives from a woman aged 40-49 years who had recovered from COVID-19. The CDR3 DNA reads as TGTGCCAGCAGCGTAGGGAATTTTGGGCGCGGGAGTCAAGGTGGCTACACCTTC. Translating gives CASSVGNFGRGSQGGYTF.